This is a list of T cell receptor beta chains from one sample in a study of beta chain features in type 1 diabetes. TCRdb's copy holds only in-frame clones and misses some; the assay was immunoSEQ multiplex PCR. Among tens of thousands of clones, roughly 30% were seen once, and the ten largest hold about 0.42%. The sample consisted of stem cell memory CD4+ T cells from blood. The receptors derive from a woman aged 18-29 years in good health. Each CDR3 is given with its conserved first and last residue. A D gene is named only where the DNA matches it firmly. Clone size is given for some rows only: seen once, a few or many times, or a class if the clone is expanded.

TRBJ2-1 TRBV7-8 NA NA 14 TGTGCCAGCAGCTTATCGCCGACTAGCAATGAGCAGTTCTTC CASSLSPTSNEQFF
TRBJ2-7 TRBV11-1 NA few 17 TGTGCCAGCAGCTTAACCGCCGGGGGTCGGAGTACCTACGAGCAGTACTTC CASSLTAGGRSTYEQYF
TRBJ1-2 TRBV27 NA few 15 TGTGCCAGCAGTTTCATGAGGGGAGGCGACTATGGCTACACCTTC CASSFMRGGDYGYTF
TRBJ2-5 TRBV13 NA few 12 TGTGCCAGCAGCCGTCTCCAAGAGACCCAGTACTTC CASSRLQETQYF
TRBJ1-4 TRBV5-6 TRBD1 NA 16 TGTGCCAGCAGCTCTTTGGGGACAGGGGATAATGAAAAACTGTTTTTT CASSSLGTGDNEKLFF
TRBJ1-1 TRBV5-1 NA NA 11 TGCGCCAGCAGTTCTGACACTGAAGCTTTCTTT CASSSDTEAFF
TRBJ1-3 TRBV11-2 NA NA 13 TGTGCCAGCACCCTAGAGGGCGGAGGCACCATATATTTT CASTLEGGGTIYF
TRBJ2-7 TRBV11-2 TRBD1 few 15 TGTGCCAGCAGCTTAGACAGGGGGCTAACTTACGAGCAGTACTTC CASSLDRGLTYEQYF
TRBJ1-2 TRBV2 NA few 13 TGTGCCAGCAGTGATAGTGGGGGCAGTGGCTACACCTTC CASSDSGGSGYTF
TRBJ2-5 TRBV6-1 NA NA 15 TGTGCCAGCAGACGCGACAGGCCCCGCCAAGAGACCCAGTACTTC CASRRDRPRQETQYF
TRBJ1-6 TRBV6-5 NA few 14 TGTGCCAGCAGATACGGGCAGGGAAATTCACCCCTCCACTTT CASRYGQGNSPLHF
TRBJ1-2 TRBV7-3 TRBD1 few 14 TGTGCCAGCAGCCTGGACAGGGGGCATGATGGCTACACCTTC CASSLDRGHDGYTF
TRBJ1-3 TRBV6-5 TRBD1 NA 15 TGTGCCAGCAAATCGGGACAGGACCCTGGAAACACCATATATTTT CASKSGQDPGNTIYF
TRBJ2-3 TRBV7-2 NA few 15 TGTGCCAGCAGCTTAGCGGTGAGGTCGGGGGATACGCAGTATTTT CASSLAVRSGDTQYF
TRBJ1-4 TRBV11-3 NA NA 16 TGTGCCAGCAGCCACGGGACACCGGGAACTAATGAAAAACTGTTTTTT CASSHGTPGTNEKLFF
TRBJ2-1 TRBV5-1 NA once 14 TGCGCCAGCAGCTTGTATGAGGGCAGGAATGAGCAGTTCTTC CASSLYEGRNEQFF
TRBJ2-7 TRBV5-1 NA few 14 TGCGCCAGCAGCTTGGCCAAGGTAACAGCCGAGCAGTACTTC CASSLAKVTAEQYF
TRBJ2-7 TRBV27 TRBD1 NA 15 TGTGCCAGCAGTTCCCGGGACAGGCCCTCCTACGAGCAGTACTTC CASSSRDRPSYEQYF
TRBJ1-1 TRBV5-1 NA NA 16 TGCGCCAGCAGTCCCACCCCGACAGGTCTTAACACTGAAGCTTTCTTT CASSPTPTGLNTEAFF
TRBJ1-1 TRBV6-1 NA NA 14 TGTGCCAGCAGTGAGGGCCCCGTGAACACTGAAGCTTTCTTT CASSEGPVNTEAFF
TRBJ2-5 TRBV4-3 TRBD1 NA 13 TGCGCCAGCAGCTCGACAGGGCAAGAGACCCAGTACTTC CASSSTGQETQYF
TRBJ2-1 TRBV2 TRBD2 NA 15 TGTGCCAGCAGTGAAGAAGGGAGGGCCGGCAATGAGCAGTTCTTC CASSEEGRAGNEQFF
TRBJ2-2 TRBV5-1 TRBD1 NA 16 TGCGCCAGCAGCTCCTACAGGGGCGCGAACACCGGGGAGCTGTTTTTT CASSSYRGANTGELFF
TRBJ2-7 TRBV6-6 NA few 10 TGTGCCAGCAGTAGCGACAGATTGTACTTC CASSSDRLYF
TRBJ1-5 TRBV19 NA NA 13 TGTGCCAGTGGCGTAGGGGAGGGTCAGCCCCAGCATTTT CASGVGEGQPQHF
TRBJ1-2 TRBV4-3 TRBD1 few 13 TGCGCCAGCAGCGCACCGGGGACAGCTCAACCGTACTTC CASSAPGTAQPYF
TRBJ1-2 TRBV6-5 NA NA 13 TGTGCCAGCAGCTCCAGGGACTCTCCGGGCTACACCTTC CASSSRDSPGYTF
TRBJ2-2 TRBV7-2 TRBD2 NA 18 TGTGCCAGCAGCACCCCCGGGACTAGCGGGAGGGCCGACGGGGAGCTGTTTTTT CASSTPGTSGRADGELFF
TRBJ2-7 TRBV28 TRBD2 few 14 TGTGCCAGCAGATCGGCTAGCGGTTCCTACGAGCAGTACTTC CASRSASGSYEQYF
TRBJ2-7 TRBV18 TRBD2 once 16 TGTGCCAGCTCACCACCGAGCGGGGGTCGGTGGGACGAGCAGTACTTC CASSPPSGGRWDEQYF
TRBJ1-2 TRBV14 NA NA 12 TGTGCCAGTCGGAAGGACAATCATGGCTACACCTTC CASRKDNHGYTF
TRBJ1-1 TRBV7-6 TRBD1 few 15 TGTGCCAGCAGCACCTCCCAGGGGGTGAACACTGAAGCTTTCTTT CASSTSQGVNTEAFF
TRBJ1-5 TRBV28 NA NA 11 TGTGCCAGCAGTTTAGGGTCAGGGTGGCATTTT CASSLGSGWHF
TRBJ2-3 TRBV7-3 TRBD1 NA 14 TGTGCCAGCAGCCCGGGACAGGGCCCAGATACGCAGTATTTT CASSPGQGPDTQYF
TRBJ2-2 TRBV5-1 TRBD1 NA 16 TGCGCCAGCAGCTTTGATCCCGGGACAGGGCCCGGGGAGCTGTTTTTT CASSFDPGTGPGELFF
TRBJ2-1 TRBV12-5 NA few 12 TGTGCTAGTGGTTTGGTATCTAGTGAGCAGTTCTTC CASGLVSSEQFF